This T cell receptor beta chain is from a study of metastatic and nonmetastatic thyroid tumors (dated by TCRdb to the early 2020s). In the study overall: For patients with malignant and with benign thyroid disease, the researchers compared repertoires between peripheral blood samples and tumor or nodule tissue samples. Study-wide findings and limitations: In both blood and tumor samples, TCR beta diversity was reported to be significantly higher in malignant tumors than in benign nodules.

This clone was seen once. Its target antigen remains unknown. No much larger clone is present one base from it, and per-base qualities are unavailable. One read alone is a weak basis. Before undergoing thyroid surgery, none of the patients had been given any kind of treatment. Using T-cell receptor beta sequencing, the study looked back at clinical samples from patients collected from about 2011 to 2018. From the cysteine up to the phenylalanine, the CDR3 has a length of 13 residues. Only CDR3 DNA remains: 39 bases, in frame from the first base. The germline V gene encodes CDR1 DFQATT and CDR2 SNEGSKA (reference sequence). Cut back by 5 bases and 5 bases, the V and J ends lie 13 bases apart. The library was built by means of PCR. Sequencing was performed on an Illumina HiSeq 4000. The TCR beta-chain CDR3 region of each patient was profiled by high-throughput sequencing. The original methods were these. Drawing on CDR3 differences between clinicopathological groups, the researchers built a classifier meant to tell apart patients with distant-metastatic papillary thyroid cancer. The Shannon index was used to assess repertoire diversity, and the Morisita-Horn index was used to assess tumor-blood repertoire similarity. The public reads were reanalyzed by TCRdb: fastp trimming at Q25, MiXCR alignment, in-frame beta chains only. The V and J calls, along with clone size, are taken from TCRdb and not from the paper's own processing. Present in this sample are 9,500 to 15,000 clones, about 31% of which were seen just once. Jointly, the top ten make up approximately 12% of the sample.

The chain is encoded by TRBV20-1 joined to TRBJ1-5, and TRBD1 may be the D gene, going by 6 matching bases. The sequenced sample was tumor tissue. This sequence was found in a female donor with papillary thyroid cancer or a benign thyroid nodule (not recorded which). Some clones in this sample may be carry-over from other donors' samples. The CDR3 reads CSAGRDIHQPQHF. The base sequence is TGCAGTGCTGGCCGGGACATCCATCAGCCCCAGCATTTT.